The following is a T cell receptor (beta chain) sequence with its context. Its antigen is undetermined. This sample is drawn from a study of STAT3 mutations in large granular lymphocyte leukemia. Study-wide results and limits: Every T-LGLL patient had at least one immunodominant TCRbeta clonotype. All newly emerging clones after therapy were STAT3 wild type.

The CDR3 is made up of 16 amino acids. V was cut by 1 base and J by 2 bases, with 11 bases left in between. Germline V gives CDR1 SEHNR, CDR2 FQNEAQ (reference sequence). The repertoire was sequenced with immunoSEQ multiplex PCR; TCRdb's copy has only in-frame clones and lacks some. In the table there are fewer than 2,000 clones, 86% of which are singletons. V is TRBV7-9 and J is TRBJ2-2, with D possibly TRBD2 on 7 matching bases. The receptor was derived from a woman aged 40 to 55 with T-cell large granular lymphocyte leukemia. Some clones in this sample may be carry-over from other donors' samples. The specimen was peripheral blood mononuclear cells. In DNA form, the CDR3 reads TGTGCCAGCAGCTTAGGCGGGGGCGGCAACACCGGGGAGCTGTTTTTT. It is translated as CASSLGGGGNTGELFF.